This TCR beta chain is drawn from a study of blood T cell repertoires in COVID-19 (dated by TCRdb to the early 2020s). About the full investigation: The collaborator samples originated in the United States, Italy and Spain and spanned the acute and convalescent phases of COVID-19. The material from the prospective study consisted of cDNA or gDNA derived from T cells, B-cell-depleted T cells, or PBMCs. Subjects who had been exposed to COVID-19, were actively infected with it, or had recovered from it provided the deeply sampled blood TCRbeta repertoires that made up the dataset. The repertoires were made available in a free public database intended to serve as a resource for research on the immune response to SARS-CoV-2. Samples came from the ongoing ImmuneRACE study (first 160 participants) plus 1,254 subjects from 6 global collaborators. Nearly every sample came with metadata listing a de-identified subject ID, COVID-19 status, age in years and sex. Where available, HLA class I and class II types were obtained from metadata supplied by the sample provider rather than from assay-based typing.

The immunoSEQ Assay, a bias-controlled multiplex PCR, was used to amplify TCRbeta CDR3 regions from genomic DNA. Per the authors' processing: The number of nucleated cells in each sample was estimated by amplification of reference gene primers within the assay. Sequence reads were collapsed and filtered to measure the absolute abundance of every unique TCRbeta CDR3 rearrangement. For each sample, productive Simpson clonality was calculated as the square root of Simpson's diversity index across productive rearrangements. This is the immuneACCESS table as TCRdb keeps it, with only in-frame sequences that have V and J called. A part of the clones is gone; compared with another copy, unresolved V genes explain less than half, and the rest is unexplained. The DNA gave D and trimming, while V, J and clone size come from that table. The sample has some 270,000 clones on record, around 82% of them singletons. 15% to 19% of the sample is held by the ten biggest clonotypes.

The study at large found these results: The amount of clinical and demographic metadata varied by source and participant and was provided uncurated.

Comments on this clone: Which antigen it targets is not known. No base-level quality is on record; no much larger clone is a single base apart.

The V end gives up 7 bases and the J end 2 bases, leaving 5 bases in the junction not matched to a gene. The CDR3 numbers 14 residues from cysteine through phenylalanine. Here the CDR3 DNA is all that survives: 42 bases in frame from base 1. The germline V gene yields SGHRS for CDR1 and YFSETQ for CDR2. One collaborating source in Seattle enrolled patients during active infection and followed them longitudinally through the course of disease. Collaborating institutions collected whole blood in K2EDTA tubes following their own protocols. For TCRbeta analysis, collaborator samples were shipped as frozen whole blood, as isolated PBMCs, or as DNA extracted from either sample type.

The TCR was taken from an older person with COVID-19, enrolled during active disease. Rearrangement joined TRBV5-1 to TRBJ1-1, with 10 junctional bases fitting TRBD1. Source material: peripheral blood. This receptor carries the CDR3 CASRDRGRNTEAFF. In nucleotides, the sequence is TGCGCCAGCCGGGACAGGGGACGAAACACTGAAGCTTTCTTT.